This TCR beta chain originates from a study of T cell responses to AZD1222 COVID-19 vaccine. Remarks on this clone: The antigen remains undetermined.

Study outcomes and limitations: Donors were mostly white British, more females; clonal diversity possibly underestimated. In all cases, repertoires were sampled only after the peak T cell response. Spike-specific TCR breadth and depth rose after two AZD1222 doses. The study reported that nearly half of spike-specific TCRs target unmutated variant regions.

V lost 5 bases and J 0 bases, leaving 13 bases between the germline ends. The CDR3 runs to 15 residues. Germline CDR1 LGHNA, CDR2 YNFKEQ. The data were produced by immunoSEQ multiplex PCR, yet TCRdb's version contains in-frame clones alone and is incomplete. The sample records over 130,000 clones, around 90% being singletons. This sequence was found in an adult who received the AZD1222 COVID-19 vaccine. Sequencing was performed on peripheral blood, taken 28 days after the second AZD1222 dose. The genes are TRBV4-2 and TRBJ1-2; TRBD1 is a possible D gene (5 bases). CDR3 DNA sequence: TGTGCCAGCAGCGATACCGCAGGGACTAACTATGGCTACACCTTC. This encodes CASSDTAGTNYGYTF.